The 17 T cell receptor beta chains below come from one sample, sequenced in a study of blood T cell repertoires in COVID-19. Repertoires were generated with immunoSEQ multiplex PCR, while TCRdb's copy carries only in-frame clones and drops some. The sample shows 270,000 or so clones, approximately 90% of them seen only once. The sequenced material came from PBMCs or T cells enriched from blood (not recorded which). These receptors originate from a young woman with acute COVID-19.

Only a few counts were recorded for this clone. The V and J genes are TRBV27 and TRBJ2-2; 7 nucleotides agree with TRBD2. The CDR3 loop spans 15 amino acids. With 6 bases clipped from V and 0 bases from J, the junction kept 4 bases outside the gene matches. Germline assignment: CDR1 MNHEY and CDR2 SMNVEV (reference sequence). The DNA for the CDR3 is TGTGCCAGCAGAGCCGGGACTACGAACACCGGGGAGCTGTTTTTT. It encodes CASRAGTTNTGELFF.

The chain joins TRBV27 to TRBJ1-5; TRBD1 might be the D (5 bases). V lost 5 bases, J lost 0 bases, and 14 bases lay in between. Germline values: CDR1 MNHEY, CDR2 SMNVEV (reference sequence). The CDR3 consists of 16 residues. The CDR3 coding sequence is TGTGCCAGCAGTCCTCGGACACCCTATAGCAATCAGCCCCAGCATTTT. Protein product: CASSPRTPYSNQPQHF.

The rearrangement joins TRBV7-7 to TRBJ2-1; TRBD2 aligns across 13 bases. This CDR3 has 18 amino acids. CDR1 and CDR2 from the germline V gene are SSHAT and FNYEAQ (reference sequence). V was pared by 5 bases and J by 5 bases, with 12 bases of the junction left unmatched. The CDR3 region is CASSAQLAGGPGDNEQFF. DNA of the CDR3: TGTGCCAGCAGCGCCCAACTAGCGGGAGGGCCCGGTGACAATGAGCAGTTCTTC.

This chain joins TRBV7-2 and TRBJ2-3, with D perhaps matching TRBD2 (6 bases). Trimming pared 5 bases from V and 2 bases from J, leaving 17 bases between. Germline-derived CDR1 and CDR2 are SGHTA and FQGNSA. The CDR3 contains 16 residues. Written as DNA, the CDR3 is TGTGCCAGCAGCCCTACCCTGGGACTGTACACAGATACGCAGTATTTT. This codes for CASSPTLGLYTDTQYF. Looking up the rest from reference TRBV7-2 and TRBJ2-3 gives the full variable domain: GAGVSQSPSNKVTEKGKDVELRCDPISGHTALYWYRQSLGQGLEFLIYFQGNSAPDKSGLPSDRFSAERTGGSVSTLTIQRTQQEDSAVYLCASSPTLGLYTDTQYFGPGTRLTVL.

The chain has TRBV27 and TRBJ2-7; TRBD1 aligns across 8 bases. J lost 6 bases, V lost 5 bases, and 9 bases had no gene match. Germline-derived CDR1 and CDR2 are MNHEY and SMNVEV (reference sequence). The CDR3 has 14 amino acids. The CDR3 reads CASSARGPTGEQYF. CDR3 coding DNA: TGTGCCAGCAGTGCCAGGGGGCCTACTGGCGAGCAGTACTTC.

This clone came up once. At one end the junction does not follow the germline gene, possibly because of a read error. CDR3 amino acids: CASNPGTSGRWYEQCF. The CDR3 DNA is TGTGCCAGCAACCCAGGGACTAGCGGGAGGTGGTACGAGCAGTGCTTC. The chain has TRBV28 and TRBJ2-7, with 15 bases fitting TRBD2. The germline V gene encodes CDR1 MDHEN and CDR2 SYDVKM. The CDR3 covers 16 residues.

The chain links TRBV19 to TRBJ2-7; 12 bases map to TRBD1. The junction had 8 bases not matched to a gene; V was cut back by 6 bases and J by 5 bases. The CDR3 is made up of 15 amino acids. Germline loops: CDR1 LNHDA, CDR2 SQIVND (reference sequence). The CDR3 region has the DNA TGTGCCAGTAGGCCGGGACAGGGGGCGAGCCACGAGCAGTACTTC. It encodes CASRPGQGASHEQYF.

The chain joins TRBV19 to TRBJ2-7; D is perhaps TRBD1 (6 bases). This CDR3 is built from 14 residues. Germline loops: CDR1 LNHDA, CDR2 SQIVND (reference sequence). The V end was cut by 5 bases, the J end by 3 bases, with 14 bases between. The DNA of the CDR3 is TGTGCCAGTAGTGACCAGGGGTATTACTACGAGCAGTACTTC. Translation gives CASSDQGYYYEQYF.

The chain employs TRBV11-2 and TRBJ1-2; D is uncertain. The germline gives CDR1 SGHAT, CDR2 FQNNGV. V gave up 2 bases and J gave up 3 bases, with 10 bases separating them. The CDR3 has 14 residues. The CDR3 DNA reads TGTGCCAGCAGCTTAAAGAGTGCTGACTATGGCTACACCTTC. It codes for CASSLKSADYGYTF. The full variable domain, rest sourced from reference TRBV11-2 and TRBJ1-2, is EAGVAQSPRYKIIEKRQSVAFWCNPISGHATLYWYQQILGQGPKLLIQFQNNGVVDDSQLPKDRFSAERLKGVDSTLKIQPAKLEDSAVYLCASSLKSADYGYTFGSGTRLTVV.

This chain links TRBV7-8 with TRBJ2-1, with 7 nucleotides matching TRBD1. CDR3 length: 13 amino acids. Germline V gene sequence: CDR1 SGHVS, CDR2 FQNEAQ. The J segment lost 13 bases and the V segment lost 0 bases, leaving 6 bases of the junction unmatched. CDR3 loop: CASSLASRDSQFF. The CDR3 bases are TGTGCCAGCAGCTTAGCATCCCGGGACAGCCAGTTCTTC.

The V and J genes are TRBV28 and TRBJ2-4; 7 nucleotides line up with TRBD1. In germline, CDR1 is MDHEN, CDR2 SYDVKM. CDR3 length: 16 residues. V shed 3 bases and J 5 bases; nucleotides not matched to a gene: 10. The DNA for the CDR3 is TGTGCCAGCAGTTTCCCTACGACAGGGAGTGAAAACATTCAGTACTTC. Amino acid sequence: CASSFPTTGSENIQYF. Looking up the rest from reference TRBV28 and TRBJ2-4 gives the full variable domain: DVKVTQSSRYLVKRTGEKVFLECVQDMDHENMFWYRQDPGLGLRLIYFSYDVKMKEKGDIPEGYSVSREKKERFSLILESASTNQTSMYLCASSFPTTGSENIQYFGAGTRLSVL.

The chain recombines TRBV30 with TRBJ1-2; D might be TRBD1 (5 bases). This CDR3 has 13 residues. Trimming removed 3 bases from V and 4 bases from J, with 12 bases in between. The germline V gene has CDR1 GTSNPN and CDR2 SVGIG (reference sequence). CDR3 sequence reads: CAWRPAGTYGYTF. Here the CDR3 DNA reads TGTGCCTGGAGACCAGCGGGGACCTATGGCTACACCTTC.

V usage is TRBV6-5 and J usage is TRBJ2-7, with TRBD1 matching 10 bases. CDR3 size: 16 residues. V lost 4 bases and J lost 5; bases outside the gene matches: 11. The germline CDR1 and CDR2 sequences are MNHEY and SVGAGI. In DNA form, the CDR3 reads TGTGCCAGCAGTTTCCGAACGGGACAGGGGTTGAACGAGCAGTACTTC. Its translation: CASSFRTGQGLNEQYF.

The chain recombines TRBV28 with TRBJ1-5; D perhaps matches TRBD1 (5 bases). The CDR3 contains 16 residues. The germline V and J ends were trimmed by 5 bases and 0 bases, with 14 bases remaining between them. The V gene's germline CDR1 is MDHEN and CDR2 SYDVKM. Here the CDR3 reads CASSRTGDSSNQPQHF. The CDR3 DNA reads as TGTGCCAGCAGTCGGACGGGCGACAGTAGCAATCAGCCCCAGCATTTT.

As for this clone: The same CDR3 is also encoded by other DNA sequences in this sample. The rearrangement links TRBV19 to TRBJ1-6; 11 bases are shared with TRBD1. The germline CDR1 and CDR2 sequences are LNHDA and SQIVND (reference sequence). This CDR3 is 14 amino acids long. Trimming removed 5 bases from V and 7 bases from J; junction bases left unmatched: 1. The CDR3 DNA is TGTGCCAGTAGTGGGACAGGGGGAAATTCACCCCTCCACTTT. Translating gives CASSGTGGNSPLHF.

This clone has a handful of counts. This chain uses TRBV6-5 with TRBJ2-2, with 8 bases matching TRBD2. Germline values: CDR1 MNHEY, CDR2 SVGAGI. The V segment lost 6 bases and the J segment 4 bases; nucleotides outside the gene matches: 4. CDR3 length equals 14 residues. The CDR3 is CASRRLATTGELFF. CDR3 DNA sequence: TGTGCCAGCAGAAGACTAGCGACCACCGGGGAGCTGTTTTTT.

This chain uses TRBV27 with TRBJ2-7; TRBD2 matches 8 bases. The CDR3 runs 19 residues. Looked up from germline, CDR1 is MNHEY and CDR2 is SMNVEV (reference sequence). J gave up 1 base and V 6 bases, and 20 bases lay outside the gene matches. This CDR3 is CASSRKTPAILAGSYEQYF. CDR3 DNA sequence: TGTGCCAGCAGCCGAAAGACCCCTGCAATCCTAGCGGGTTCCTACGAGCAGTACTTC.